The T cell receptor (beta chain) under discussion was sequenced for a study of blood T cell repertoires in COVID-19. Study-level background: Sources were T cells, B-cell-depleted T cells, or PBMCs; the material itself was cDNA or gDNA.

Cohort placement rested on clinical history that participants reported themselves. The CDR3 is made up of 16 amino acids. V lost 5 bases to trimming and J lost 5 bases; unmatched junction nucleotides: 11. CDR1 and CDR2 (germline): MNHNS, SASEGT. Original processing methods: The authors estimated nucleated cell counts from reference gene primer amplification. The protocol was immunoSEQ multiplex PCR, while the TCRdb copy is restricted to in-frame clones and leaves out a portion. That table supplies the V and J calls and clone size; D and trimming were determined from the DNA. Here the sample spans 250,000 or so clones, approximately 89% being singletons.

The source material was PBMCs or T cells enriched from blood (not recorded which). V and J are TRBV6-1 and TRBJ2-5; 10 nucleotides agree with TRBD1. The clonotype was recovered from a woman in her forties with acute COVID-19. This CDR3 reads CASSKGQGVRGETQYF. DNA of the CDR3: TGTGCCAGCAGTAAAGGACAGGGGGTGCGGGGGGAGACCCAGTACTTC.